Listed below are T cell receptor beta chains from one sample, sequenced in a study of blood T cell repertoires in COVID-19. Clones were read by immunoSEQ multiplex PCR, and TCRdb kept only the in-frame ones, dropping some. The sample holds roughly 36,000 clones, around 85% seen once. Sequences were obtained from peripheral blood. Every receptor here comes from a man aged 60 to 75 with acute or convalescent COVID-19. Both conserved end residues are part of each CDR3. The D gene is left open where the match is weak. Clone size is given for some rows only: seen once, a few or many times, or a class if the clone is expanded.

>-|TRBJ2-7|-|TRBV7-9
TGTGCCAGCAGCTTGATGACCGGGAGCGTCGACGAGCAGTACTTC
CASSLMTGSVDEQYF
>TRBD1|TRBJ1-1|-|TRBV7-2
TGTGCCAGCAGCTTGCAGGGGGGAGTGAACACTGAAGCTTTCTTT
CASSLQGGVNTEAFF
>TRBD2|TRBJ2-1|-|TRBV6-2/TRBV6-3
TGTGCCAGCAGTCTCCAAGCGGGGGCGTACAATGAGCAGTTCTTC
CASSLQAGAYNEQFF
>TRBD2|TRBJ2-2|-|TRBV29-1
TGCAGCACCGGGACTAGCCTCACCGGGGAGCTGTTTTTT
CSTGTSLTGELFF
>TRBD2|TRBJ2-5|-|TRBV7-7
TGTGCTAGCAGCCCTCTAGCGGGGCTGCAAGAGACCCAGTACTTC
CASSPLAGLQETQYF
>TRBD2|TRBJ2-2|-|TRBV7-2
TGTGCCAGCAGCTTAGTAGGGACTAGCGCCTTACGGGACACCGGGGAGCTGTTTTTT
CASSLVGTSALRDTGELFF
>TRBD2|TRBJ2-7|-|TRBV6-5
TGTGCCACAGGGTCCCGAACTAGCGTCTACGAGCAGTACTTC
CATGSRTSVYEQYF
>-|TRBJ2-7|-|TRBV28
TGTGCCAGCAGTTTTTACTTCGGGGAGCAGTACTTC
CASSFYFGEQYF
>-|TRBJ2-3|few|TRBV4-2
TGTGCCAGCAGCCAAGATACCCCCCAGGGTACGGGCACAGATACGCAGTATTTT
CASSQDTPQGTGTDTQYF
>TRBD1|TRBJ2-1|-|TRBV15
TGTGCCACCAGCAAGGGACAGGGGATGCGGGCTTCCTACAATGAGCAGTTCTTC
CATSKGQGMRASYNEQFF
>TRBD2|TRBJ2-2|-|TRBV4-3
TGCGCCAGCAGCCAAGAACACCAGCGGGGGGGCGTCGGGGAGCTGTTTTTT
CASSQEHQRGGVGELFF
>TRBD1|TRBJ2-7|-|TRBV28
TGTGCCAGCAGTGGGACAGGCCCCTACGAGCAGTACTTC
CASSGTGPYEQYF
>-|TRBJ2-3|-|TRBV5-1
TGCGCCAGCAGCCTGGTGACTAATGAGGCAGATACGCAGTATTTT
CASSLVTNEADTQYF
>TRBD1|TRBJ2-5|-|TRBV19
TGTGCCAGTAGTATAGGAACAGGGGGCGAGCGGGAGACCCAGTACTTC
CASSIGTGGERETQYF
>TRBD1|TRBJ2-1|-|TRBV9
TGTGCCAGCAGCGTAACCACCGGGACAGGGCACAATGAGCAGTTCTTC
CASSVTTGTGHNEQFF
>-|TRBJ2-3|-|TRBV19
TGTGCCAGTAGTTCCCAATCCCCGGGGGGCGTGGGTAGCACAGATACGCAGTATTTT
CASSSQSPGGVGSTDTQYF
>-|TRBJ1-4|-|TRBV7-8
TGTGCCAGCAGCCAATACCCGGGAGCCGAAGGTGAAAAACTGTTTTTT
CASSQYPGAEGEKLFF
>-|TRBJ2-7|once|TRBV30
TGTGCCTGGGCCGACCTTCGAACAGGGAGTGAGCAGTACTTC
CAWADLRTGSEQYF
>-|TRBJ1-1|-|TRBV7-3
TGTGCCAGCCGGGTGGGGCTGAACACTGAAGCTTTCTTT
CASRVGLNTEAFF
>-|TRBJ1-3|once|TRBV27
TGTGCCAGCAGGGCTCGGAGCTCTGGAAACACCATATATTTT
CASRARSSGNTIYF
>-|TRBJ1-3|-|TRBV30
TGTGCCTGGAGCGGGGGGGGAAACACCATATATTTT
CAWSGGGNTIYF
>-|TRBJ1-1|-|TRBV18
TGTGCCAGCTCCCCCTTGCGGGGGTTGAACACTGAAGCTTTCTTT
CASSPLRGLNTEAFF
>TRBD2|TRBJ2-4|-|TRBV7-3
TGTGCCAGCAGCACCGGGGTAGCGGGGGCAGCACAGTACTTC
CASSTGVAGAAQYF
>-|TRBJ2-7|-|TRBV19
TGTGCCAGTAGTAGAGACGTGAGTTACGAGCAGTACTTC
CASSRDVSYEQYF
>TRBD2|TRBJ2-1|-|TRBV5-4
TGTGCCAGCAGCTCTACCGGGACTAGCGGGAGACGGGATGAGCAGTTCTTC
CASSSTGTSGRRDEQFF
>-|TRBJ1-2|-|TRBV7-9
TGTGCCAGCAGCTTGGAGGGCTCGGACTATGGCTACACCTTC
CASSLEGSDYGYTF
>-|TRBJ2-5|-|TRBV3-1/TRBV3-2
TGTGTAGGAGGGGTGTACCAAGAGACCCAGTACTTC
CVGGVYQETQYF
>TRBD1|TRBJ1-3|-|TRBV6-5
TGTGCCAGCAGGGAGTCGGGGACAGGAGGAAACACCATATATTTT
CASRESGTGGNTIYF
>-|TRBJ1-2|-|TRBV9
TGTGCCAGCAGCGTAGGCGGTCTGTATGGCTACACCTTC
CASSVGGLYGYTF
>-|TRBJ1-3|-|TRBV14
TGTGCCAGCAGCCAAGAGTCCCCCTCTCGGACCATATATTTT
CASSQESPSRTIYF
>TRBD2|TRBJ2-1|few|TRBV29-1
TGCGTAACTAGCGGGAGTTCAAGCTCCTACAATGAGCAGTTCTTC
CVTSGSSSSYNEQFF
>TRBD2|TRBJ2-5|-|TRBV5-6
TGTGCCAGCAGCTTCAGGGCTAGCGGGATGAGCGGAGAGACCCAGTACTTC
CASSFRASGMSGETQYF
>-|TRBJ2-2|once|TRBV2
TGTGCCAGTAAGACTAGTTCCTCCGGGGAGCTGTTTTTT
CASKTSSSGELFF
>-|TRBJ2-6|once|TRBV27
TGTGCCAGCAGTTCGAGGGGGTCTGGGGCCAACGTCCTGACTTTC
CASSSRGSGANVLTF
>-|TRBJ2-7|few|TRBV6-5
TGTGCCAGCGGTCCGGGAGCGCAGTACTTC
CASGPGAQYF
>-|TRBJ2-7|-|TRBV13
TGTGCCAGCAGCACGAGGAGCCGGGACTCCTACGAGCAGTACTTC
CASSTRSRDSYEQYF
>-|TRBJ1-1|few|TRBV7-2
TGTGCCAGCAGATTCGGGACAACGAACACTGAAGCTTTCTTT
CASRFGTTNTEAFF
>-|TRBJ2-1|-|TRBV7-9
TGTGCCAGCAGCTTAGATGGCAGATACAATGAGCAGTTCTTC
CASSLDGRYNEQFF
>-|TRBJ1-4|-|TRBV6-6
TGTGCCAGCAGTGGCAACAGGGAACGGGGTAATGAAAAACTGTTTTTT
CASSGNRERGNEKLFF
>TRBD2|TRBJ2-1|-|TRBV18
TGTGCCAGCTCCCCTGGTTTGGGGCTAGCGGGAGTGGATGAGCAGTTCTTC
CASSPGLGLAGVDEQFF
>-|TRBJ1-5|-|TRBV21-1
TGTGCCAGCAGCAAAGCGTCACAGGGTGATCAGCCCCAGCATTTT
CASSKASQGDQPQHF
>-|TRBJ2-1|-|TRBV18
TGTGCCAGCTCCCCCGGTCGAAAGGAGCAGTTCTTC
CASSPGRKEQFF
>TRBD1|TRBJ2-3|-|TRBV5-1
TGCGCCAGCAGCTGGGGACAGGGGGGCGCAGATACGCAGTATTTT
CASSWGQGGADTQYF
>-|TRBJ2-2|-|TRBV3-1/TRBV3-2
TGTGCCAGCACCCCAGGTTGGGCCGGGGAGCTGTTTTTT
CASTPGWAGELFF
>TRBD1|TRBJ2-2|-|TRBV7-6
TGTGCCAGCAGCGCACAGGGGGCCGCCACCGGGGAGCTGTTTTTT
CASSAQGAATGELFF